Listed below are T cell receptor beta chains from one sample, sequenced in a study of cytomegalovirus exposure and HLA in healthy donors. The method was immunoSEQ multiplex PCR; TCRdb's version includes in-frame clones alone and lacks a portion of them. In the table there are over 85,000 clones, about two thirds of which are singletons. Material: PBMCs. Source of these receptors: a female donor in good health and CMV-seronegative. Both conserved end residues are part of each CDR3. D genes are given only for firm matches. Rows may omit the clone size; those that give it use once, few, many or a size class.

TRBJ1-1 few 14 TRBV4-3 TRBD1 TGCGCCAGCAGCGTAGGGGGCGCGAACACTGAAGCTTTCTTT CASSVGGANTEAFF
TRBJ2-6 NA 17 TRBV11-3 NA TGTGCCAGCAGCTTAGATCGGTTCAAATCTGGGGCCAACGTCCTGACTTTC CASSLDRFKSGANVLTF
TRBJ2-5 NA 13 TRBV4-1 NA TGCGCCAGCAGCCCTTCAGGGGAAGAGACCCAGTACTTC CASSPSGEETQYF
TRBJ2-5 few 12 TRBV13 NA TGTGCCAGCAGCACGTACAGGGAACCCCAGTACTTC CASSTYREPQYF
TRBJ2-2 NA 17 TRBV11-2 TRBD1 TGTGCCAGCAGCTTAGGCCTGGGACAGGGGGCGGCCGGGGAGCTGTTTTTT CASSLGLGQGAAGELFF
TRBJ2-2 NA 15 TRBV11-2 NA TGTGCCAGCAGCTTAGACCCCGGAGGGCCCGGGGAGCTGTTTTTT CASSLDPGGPGELFF
TRBJ1-1 once 15 TRBV2 TRBD1 TGTGCCAGCAGTGAAGCGCGACAGGGAGGCGCTGAAGCTTTCTTT CASSEARQGGAEAFF
TRBJ2-1 few 19 TRBV19 TRBD2 TGTGCCAGTAGTCGGAGAACTCTAGCGGGGGGGAGCTCCTACAATGAGCAGTTCTTC CASSRRTLAGGSSYNEQFF
TRBJ1-1 NA 14 TRBV5-4 NA TGTGCCAGCAGTTTTGCCTCAGGCTTCACTGAAGCTTTCTTT CASSFASGFTEAFF
TRBJ1-2 NA 14 TRBV12-5 TRBD1 TGTGCTAGTGGTCAGACAGACAGGGGAGGCGGCTACACCTTC CASGQTDRGGGYTF
TRBJ1-5 NA 14 TRBV2 NA TGTGCCAGCAGTGATTTTGTTGGAGCTCAGCCCCAGCATTTT CASSDFVGAQPQHF
TRBJ1-2 NA 13 TRBV5-4 NA TGTGCCAGCAGCTTGGAGGGAGGCTATGGCTACACCTTC CASSLEGGYGYTF
TRBJ2-7 NA 15 TRBV27 TRBD2 TGTGCCAGCAGTCGGGGTCGGGGACTAGTGGGCGAGCAGTACTTC CASSRGRGLVGEQYF
TRBJ2-1 NA 13 TRBV14 NA TGTGCCAGCAGCCAAGGCGAGGGCAATGAGCAGTTCTTC CASSQGEGNEQFF
TRBJ1-4 few 15 TRBV6-5 TRBD1 TGTGCCAGCAGTTATCGGGGACAGGGCAACGAAAAACTGTTTTTT CASSYRGQGNEKLFF
TRBJ2-7 NA 15 TRBV27 NA TGTGCCAGCAGTTACTCAACAGGGACGACCTACGAGCAGTACTTC CASSYSTGTTYEQYF
TRBJ2-5 once 14 TRBV5-4 TRBD1 TGTGCCAGCAGTAAGCAGGGGGCGGGAGAGACCCAGTACTTC CASSKQGAGETQYF
TRBJ1-1 NA 12 TRBV10-3 TRBD1 TGTGCCATCAGACGGACAGGCACTGAAGCTTTCTTT CAIRRTGTEAFF
TRBJ2-7 NA 15 TRBV28 TRBD1 TGTGCCAGCAGTTTACCGGGACAGGGTTCCTACGAGCAGTACTTC CASSLPGQGSYEQYF
TRBJ2-1 NA 15 TRBV29-1 TRBD1 TGCAGCGTTGAAAGGTCGGGACAGGGACTCAATGAGCAGTTCTTC CSVERSGQGLNEQFF
TRBJ2-5 once 14 TRBV7-8 NA TGTGCCAGCAGCTGGGCCAGGGGAGGGGAGACCCAGTACTTC CASSWARGGETQYF
TRBJ2-7 NA 11 TRBV7-9 NA TGTGCCAGCAGTCGGTCCTACGAGCAGTACTTC CASSRSYEQYF
TRBJ2-1 NA 14 TRBV28 TRBD1 TGTGCCAGCACGCGGACAGGGCCGAACAATGAGCAGTTCTTC CASTRTGPNNEQFF
TRBJ2-4 NA 15 TRBV6-5 NA TGTGCCAGCAGTTACTCGGGGCAGGGGACAAACATTCAGTACTTC CASSYSGQGTNIQYF
TRBJ1-5 few 14 TRBV7-9 TRBD1 TGTGCCAGCAGCTTAGGACAGGGTGGTCAGCCCCAGCATTTT CASSLGQGGQPQHF
TRBJ2-6 NA 15 TRBV5-4 NA TGTGCCAGCAGCTTGAGCGGGTCTGGGGCCAACGTCCTGACTTTC CASSLSGSGANVLTF
TRBJ1-2 few 14 TRBV7-9 TRBD1 TGTGCCAGCAGCCCCGGACAGGGCTTGGGGGGCTACACCTTC CASSPGQGLGGYTF
TRBJ2-2 NA 12 TRBV30 TRBD1 TGTGCCTGGGACAGGGCTGGCGGGGAGCTGTTTTTT CAWDRAGGELFF
TRBJ1-4 few 14 TRBV2 TRBD1 TGTGCCAGCAGTACCGGGACAGGGGATGAAAAACTGTTTTTT CASSTGTGDEKLFF
TRBJ2-3 NA 15 TRBV9 NA TGTGCCAGCAGCGTAGCGGGTGGATTGGCGGATACGCAGTATTTT CASSVAGGLADTQYF
TRBJ2-1 once 17 TRBV30 TRBD1 TGTGCCTGGAGTGGAAGGAGGCCAGGGGGTACCTACAATGAGCAGTTCTTC CAWSGRRPGGTYNEQFF
TRBJ2-1 NA 19 TRBV19 TRBD2 TGTGCCAGTAGTATCCTATTTCTAGCGGGAGGAAGCTCCTACAATGAGCAGTTCTTC CASSILFLAGGSSYNEQFF
TRBJ2-6 few 15 TRBV30 NA TGTGCCTGGAGTCCGACGCAGGCGGGGGCCAACGTCCTGACTTTC CAWSPTQAGANVLTF
TRBJ1-5 NA 17 TRBV30 TRBD1 TGTGCCTGGAGTGTTTGGTCAGGGGGAGATAGCAATCAGCCCCAGCATTTT CAWSVWSGGDSNQPQHF
TRBJ2-4 few 16 TRBV7-6 TRBD2 TGTGCCAGCAGCTTATATAGCGGGAACGCCAAAAACATTCAGTACTTC CASSLYSGNAKNIQYF
TRBJ1-2 NA 13 TRBV29-1 TRBD1 TGCAGCGCCGAAGGGGGCGATAACTATGGCTACACCTTC CSAEGGDNYGYTF
TRBJ1-1 NA 15 TRBV5-1 TRBD1 TGCGCCAGCAGCTTAGCCGGGACAGGGGAAACTGAAGCTTTCTTT CASSLAGTGETEAFF
TRBJ2-1 NA 14 TRBV19 NA TGTGCCAGTAGTATAGGAGGCGGGTTTGTCGAGCAGTTCTTC CASSIGGGFVEQFF
TRBJ2-1 few 14 TRBV27 TRBD2 TGTGCCAGCAGTTGGTTAGCGGGAGATAGGGAGCAGTTCTTC CASSWLAGDREQFF
TRBJ1-6 NA 17 TRBV11-2 TRBD1 TGTGCCAGCAGCTCCTCCCGGGACAGCTCCTATAATTCACCCCTCCACTTT CASSSSRDSSYNSPLHF
TRBJ2-2 NA 13 TRBV6-4 NA TGTGCCAGCAGTGATGGAGCAACCGGGGAGCTGTTTTTT CASSDGATGELFF
TRBJ2-7 NA 14 TRBV11-1 NA TGTGCCAGCAGCTTAGGTCAAGGCGTGAGGGAGCAGTACTTC CASSLGQGVREQYF
TRBJ2-1 NA 16 TRBV15 TRBD1 TGTGCCACCAGCAGATCCTCCGGGACAGGGAGGGATGAGCAGTTCTTC CATSRSSGTGRDEQFF
TRBJ2-5 few 17 TRBV7-8 NA TGTGCCAGCAGCTTCTTGGGGAGCGGTGCAGGTGGAGAGACCCAGTACTTC CASSFLGSGAGGETQYF
TRBJ2-2 once 15 TRBV9 NA TGTGCCAGCAGCCAGACCCCCACAGGGCCCGGGGAGCTGTTTTTT CASSQTPTGPGELFF
TRBJ2-1 NA 16 TRBV6-5 TRBD2 TGTGCCAGCAGTTACTCTGGGCTAGCGGGAGACAATGAGCAGTTCTTC CASSYSGLAGDNEQFF
TRBJ2-2 NA 18 TRBV9 TRBD2 TGTGCCAGCAGCGTAGGGCCCGGACTAGCGGGAGAGAACGGGGAGCTGTTTTTT CASSVGPGLAGENGELFF
TRBJ2-7 NA 14 TRBV27 NA TGTGCCAGCAGTGTACGGACAGGAGGGCGGGAGCAGTACTTC CASSVRTGGREQYF
TRBJ1-1 NA 17 TRBV19 TRBD1 TGTGCCAGTAGTATACGGCGGGACAGGGGGCGAGGGACTGAAGCTTTCTTT CASSIRRDRGRGTEAFF
TRBJ1-2 few 12 TRBV19 NA TGTGCCAGTAGGGGGGCCGAGAGGGGCTACACCTTC CASRGAERGYTF
TRBJ2-7 NA 16 TRBV9 NA TGTGCCAGCAGCGTAGAATCGGCGGGGGCCCCATACGAGCAGTACTTC CASSVESAGAPYEQYF
TRBJ2-5 NA 12 TRBV10-1 NA TGCGCCAGCAGTTCCGGGGGAGAGACCCAGTACTTC CASSSGGETQYF
TRBJ2-5 NA 17 TRBV19 TRBD2 TGTGCCAGTAGTATAGGCCGACTAGCGAGAGGGTCAGAGACCCAGTACTTC CASSIGRLARGSETQYF